This T cell receptor beta chain was found in a study of beta chain features in type 1 diabetes. The study's findings and limits: Type 1 diabetes patients had TCRB CDR3s that were shorter (moderately but significantly so) in all four CD4+ subsets.

V was trimmed by 5 bases and J by 6 bases, leaving 14 bases between them. Germline V gene sequence: CDR1 MNHNY, CDR2 SVGAGI (reference sequence). The CDR3 runs to 14 residues. Sequenced material consisted of expressed TCRB transcripts (all of the isolated RNA was reverse transcribed). Some clones are missing from TCRdb's copy, which holds only in-frame ones; the method was immunoSEQ multiplex PCR. The repertoire holds about 120,000 clones, 17% seen once, with roughly 2.6% in the top ten. In its sample, this clone was seen many times. Its antigen is still unknown. The chain links TRBV6-6 to TRBJ2-1, with a weak D call TRBD2 (5 bases). Sequencing was performed on central memory CD4+ T cells from blood. The receptor was derived from a man aged 18 to 29 with type 1 diabetes. CDR3 residues: CASSRALATNEQFF. Here the CDR3 DNA reads TGTGCCAGCAGTCGGGCCCTAGCCACCAATGAGCAGTTCTTC.